Below are 11 T cell receptor beta chains sequenced from a single sample in a study of T cells in Graves' hyperthyroidism and ophthalmopathy. Researchers took RNA transcripts and amplified the TCR beta CDR3 regions from them. Carried out on the TCR CDR3, a first-round RT-PCR used the HTBI primer set. In TCRdb, the multiplex PCR reads were re-called with MiXCR into one record per CDR3 protein. The table lists approximately 370,000 distinct CDR3 sequences, approximately 18% of them singletons, with roughly a third in the top ten. Sequencing was carried out using blood. The receptors originated from a young woman with Graves' hyperthyroidism that later progressed to Graves' ophthalmopathy.

The V call is TRBV12-3 or TRBV12-4, the J call TRBJ2-2; D tentatively reads TRBD1 or TRBD2 (5 bases each). Trimming removed 7 bases from V and 4 bases from J, with 13 bases in between. The CDR3 is 14 residues long. This CDR3 reads CASTLGVATGELFF. In nucleotides, the CDR3 is TGTGCCAGCACTCTGGGGGTGGCCACCGGGGAGCTGTTTTTT.

Many counts were recorded for this clonotype. V usage is TRBV7-9 and J usage is TRBJ2-7, with D perhaps matching TRBD1 or TRBD2 (8 bases each). The CDR3 sequence is 17 residues long. Trimming removed 1 base at V and 0 bases at J, with 16 bases between. Germline V gene lookup returns CDR1 SEHNR and CDR2 FQNEAQ (reference sequence). CDR3 DNA sequence: TGTGCCAGCAGCTTAGGGAGGACAGGGACTAGCTCCTACGAGCAGTACTTC. It codes for CASSLGRTGTSSYEQYF.

The chain has TRBV28 and TRBJ2-7; weak D call: TRBD1 (6 bases). Germline assignment: CDR1 MDHEN and CDR2 SYDVKM. V was pared by 3 bases and J by 1 base, with 16 bases between. This CDR3 region has 16 residues. The CDR3 spells CASSFLPRQVSYEQYF. The CDR3, as DNA: TGTGCCAGCAGTTTTTTGCCCCGACAGGTTTCCTACGAGCAGTACTTC.

This clonotype was counted once. This may stem from a read error, because a much larger clone lies one nucleotide away. V and J are TRBV3-1 and TRBJ1-2, with D tentatively TRBD1 (5 bases). Germline V CDR1 and CDR2: LGHDT, YNNKEL (reference sequence). CDR3 length equals 13 residues. The CDR3 DNA sequence: TGTGTCAGCAGCCGGGACGGAGCCTATGGCTACACCTTC. Encoded protein: CVSSRDGAYGYTF.

This clonotype has ten or more counts. The rearrangement links TRBV7-9 to TRBJ2-5; 11 bases line up with TRBD2. The V segment lost 5 bases and the J segment 4 bases; nucleotides outside the gene matches: 6. The V gene's germline CDR1 is SEHNR and CDR2 FQNEAQ (reference sequence). This CDR3 spans 15 amino acids. CDR3 nucleotide sequence: TGTGCCAGCAGCGGCCTTGGACTAGCGGGAGAGACCCAGTACTTC. This translates into CASSGLGLAGETQYF. The full variable domain, in which reference TRBV7-9 and TRBJ2-5 provide the parts outside the CDR3, is DTGVSQNPRHKITKRGQNVTFRCDPISEHNRLYWYRQTLGQGPEFLTYFQNEAQLEKSRLLSDRFSAERPKGSFSTLEIQRTEQGDSAMYLCASSGLGLAGETQYFGPGTRLLVL.

This clonotype was seen many times. The genes are TRBV7-9 and TRBJ1-1, with D maybe TRBD1 (6 bases). V shed 7 bases and J shed 6 bases, with 21 bases lying between them. The CDR3 runs to 15 residues. CDR1 and CDR2 from the germline V gene are SEHNR and FQNEAQ (reference sequence). This CDR3 reads CASIPKGGIPAEAFF. The CDR3, as DNA: TGTGCCAGCATCCCCAAGGGGGGGATCCCAGCTGAAGCTTTCTTT.

Ten or more counts support this clonotype. V is TRBV28 and J is TRBJ1-5; 8 bases are a match to TRBD1. The CDR3 length is 16 residues. Losses at the gene ends were 4 bases for V and 4 bases for J; bases not matched to a gene: 9. Germline loops: CDR1 MDHEN, CDR2 SYDVKM. This chain's CDR3 is CASSSLGTGENQPQHF. The CDR3 coding sequence is TGTGCCAGCAGTTCCCTCGGGACAGGCGAAAATCAGCCCCAGCATTTT.

This chain uses TRBV12-3 or TRBV12-4 with TRBJ2-3, with 8 bases fitting TRBD2. The CDR3 extends over 16 amino acids. V lost 5 bases to trimming and J lost 4 bases; unmatched junction nucleotides: 11. The CDR3 region is CASSRTLAGISDTQYF. The CDR3 DNA reads TGTGCCAGCAGTCGAACTCTAGCGGGCATTTCAGATACGCAGTATTTT.

In this sample, this clonotype turned up many times. The V call is TRBV11-2, the J call TRBJ1-1; TRBD1 is a possible D gene (6 bases). Per germline, CDR1 SGHAT and CDR2 FQNNGV. The CDR3 covers 17 residues. V was clipped by 7 bases and J by 3 bases, with 24 bases between them. The CDR3 sequence is CASTTPGHLRPDTEAFF. DNA of the CDR3: TGTGCCAGCACCACCCCGGGACACCTCAGACCGGACACTGAAGCTTTCTTT.

The CDR3 sequence is CASSSKTREFLDTQYF. CDR3 DNA sequence: TGTGCCAGCAGCTCGAAGACTAGAGAGTTCCTTGATACGCAGTATTTT. The J gene is TRBJ2-3, the V gene TRBV27, with D possibly matching TRBD2 (6 bases). The CDR3 has 16 amino acids. V was shortened by 6 bases and J by 6 bases, with 22 bases between the two germline ends. Per the germline V gene, CDR1 is MNHEY and CDR2 is SMNVEV (reference sequence).

This clonotype was counted ten times or more. CDR3 region: CASRGSNYEQYF. CDR3 DNA sequence: TGTGCCAGTCGGGGCTCGAACTACGAGCAGTACTTC. V is TRBV6-1 and J is TRBJ2-7, with D perhaps matching TRBD1 or TRBD2 (5 bases each). The CDR3 has 12 residues. The germline CDR1 and CDR2 sequences are MNHNS and SASEGT. Trimming pared 9 bases from V and 3 bases from J, leaving 12 bases between.